These T cell receptor beta chains were read from a single sample in a study of T cells in Graves' hyperthyroidism and ophthalmopathy. TCRdb re-analysed the multiplex PCR reads in MiXCR, keeping a single row per CDR3 protein. Among about 600,000 distinct CDR3 sequences listed, 16% were seen once. Sequenced: blood. The receptors stem from a woman in her forties with Graves' ophthalmopathy. Each CDR3 is given with its conserved first and last residue. The order of the fields is clone size, V gene, D gene, J gene, CDR3 DNA, CDR3 protein. D genes are given only for firm matches. The size field is filled for only some rows; it gives once, few, many or a size class.

>many|TRBV5-1|NA|TRBJ2-7
TGCGCCAGCAACTCAGCCCCGGGACAACCCTACGAGCAGTACTTC
CASNSAPGQPYEQYF
>NA|TRBV19|TRBD1|TRBJ1-2
TGTGCCACCAGACCATCGACAGGGTTTGACTATGGCTACACCTTC
CATRPSTGFDYGYTF
>many|TRBV6-5|TRBD1|TRBJ1-1
TGTGCCAGCAGTTACGCAGGGGGGAACACTGAAGCTTTCTTT
CASSYAGGNTEAFF
>few|TRBV30|TRBD1|TRBJ1-2
TGTGCCTGGAGTAGACAGGGGGCAGGAGGCTACACCTTC
CAWSRQGAGGYTF
>NA|TRBV7-9|TRBD1|TRBJ1-2
TGTGCCAGCAGCTTAGCTGGTGGACAGGGGAGCTATGGCTACACCTTC
CASSLAGGQGSYGYTF
>many|TRBV7-3|TRBD1|TRBJ2-6
TGTGCCAGCAGCTCAGACAGGGCTGGGGCCAACGTCCTGACTTTC
CASSSDRAGANVLTF
>NA|TRBV6-1|NA|TRBJ1-6
TGTGCCAGCAGTCCAGGAGGATGGAATTCACCCCTCCACTTT
CASSPGGWNSPLHF
>many|TRBV2|TRBD1|TRBJ1-1
TGTGCCAGCACAGACAGGGGTTGGGGCGAAGCTTTCTTT
CASTDRGWGEAFF
>NA|TRBV6-1|NA|TRBJ1-1
TGTGCCAGCAGTGTCTTGGGGGGGGGGGACACTGAAGCTTTCTTT
CASSVLGGGDTEAFF
>many|TRBV18|NA|TRBJ1-1
TGTGCCAGCTCACAGGGACGGACCCCACTGAACACTGAAGCTTTCTTT
CASSQGRTPLNTEAFF
>NA|TRBV20-1|TRBD2|TRBJ2-7
TGCAGTGCTAGAGGACAGCGGGGGTCCTCCTACGAGCAGTACTTC
CSARGQRGSSYEQYF
>few|TRBV5-4|NA|TRBJ2-3
TGTGCCAGCAGCTCGGGGCCTTCGGCGTCGACAGATACGCAGTATTTT
CASSSGPSASTDTQYF
>many|TRBV27|NA|TRBJ2-3
TGTGCCAGCAGTCTATCACGGGTGGACACAGATACGCAGTATTTT
CASSLSRVDTDTQYF
>many|TRBV30|NA|TRBJ1-6
TGTGCCTGGAGTGGGGGCAGGGGAAATTCACCCCTCCACTTT
CAWSGGRGNSPLHF
>many|TRBV11-2|TRBD2|TRBJ2-3
TGTGCCAGCAGCTATACTAGCGGGAGTTCAGATACGCAGTATTTT
CASSYTSGSSDTQYF
>many|TRBV20-1|TRBD1|TRBJ2-3
TGCAGTGGGAGCAGGCAGGGGGGCACAGATACGCAGTATTTT
CSGSRQGGTDTQYF
>many|TRBV24-1|NA|TRBJ2-3
TGTGCCACCAGTGATTCGATCCACCAGGGTGCTCCAGATACGCAGTATTTT
CATSDSIHQGAPDTQYF
>many|TRBV2|NA|TRBJ1-3
TGTGCCAGCAGTCGAGAATCAGGAAACACCATATATTTT
CASSRESGNTIYF
>many|TRBV2|TRBD1|TRBJ2-4
TGTGCCAGCAGTGCTAGGACAGGGACCGTCAAAAACATTCAGTACTTC
CASSARTGTVKNIQYF
>NA|TRBV18|TRBD1|TRBJ2-3
TGTGCCAGCTCACCACCGCCAGGGGGTGCTAGCACAGATACGCAGTATTTT
CASSPPPGGASTDTQYF
>NA|TRBV2|TRBD2|TRBJ2-2
TGTGCCAGCACACCCGAGAAGCGGGGGCCCTACACCGGGGAGCTGTTTTTT
CASTPEKRGPYTGELFF
>many|TRBV28|TRBD2|TRBJ2-1
TGTGCCAGCAGTTTATCCATAGCGGGGGGTAGGGATGAGCAGTTCTTC
CASSLSIAGGRDEQFF
>few|TRBV30|NA|TRBJ2-7
TGTGCCTGGAGCGGGTACTCACAGAGCCCCTACGAGCAGTACTTC
CAWSGYSQSPYEQYF
>many|TRBV18|NA|TRBJ2-3
TGTGCCAGCTCACAGCATAGGAGGGCCGGTGGTGATACGCAGTATTTT
CASSQHRRAGGDTQYF
>many|TRBV7-2|NA|TRBJ1-2
TGTGCCAGCAGCCCACACAGGGTAGCTAACTATGGCTACACCTTC
CASSPHRVANYGYTF
>few|TRBV15|NA|TRBJ2-1
TGTGCCACCAGCAGGGGACGATACAATGAGCAGTTCTTC
CATSRGRYNEQFF
>NA|TRBV27|TRBD1|TRBJ2-7
TGTGCCAGCAGCTTGACAAGGACAGGGGTCGAGCAGTACTTC
CASSLTRTGVEQYF
>NA|TRBV19|NA|TRBJ2-5
TGTGCCAGTAGTACTTTTCCCGGGACATCCCAAGAGACCCAGTACTTC
CASSTFPGTSQETQYF
>many|TRBV30|NA|TRBJ2-5
TGTGCCTGGAATAGAGGGGCTGGAGAGACCCAGTACTTC
CAWNRGAGETQYF
>many|TRBV3-1|NA|TRBJ2-7
TGTGCCAGCAGGGACTGGAGCTCCTACGAGCAGTACTTC
CASRDWSSYEQYF
>many|TRBV12-3/TRBV12-4|NA|TRBJ2-7
TGTGCCAGCAGTTTCCCAGGGTGGAAAAGCTCCTACGAGCAGTACTTC
CASSFPGWKSSYEQYF
>once|TRBV7-9|NA|TRBJ2-1
TGTGCCAGCACCCGGGATTCCGTCTATGATGAGCAGTTCTTC
CASTRDSVYDEQFF
>few|TRBV6-1|TRBD2|TRBJ2-7
TGTGCCGGCAGTGAACTCGCTAGCGGGAGCTACGAGCAGTACTTC
CAGSELASGSYEQYF
>NA|TRBV29-1|TRBD1|TRBJ2-5
TGCAGCGCCCGGACAGGGCCAGGGGAGACCCAGTACTTC
CSARTGPGETQYF
>NA|TRBV7-9|NA|TRBJ2-5
TGTGCCAGCAACCTGGGGGGTCCGGGACAAGAGACCCAGTACTTC
CASNLGGPGQETQYF
>few|TRBV7-9|NA|TRBJ2-1
TGTGCCAGCAGCTTAGGAGACTGGAATGAGCAGTTCTTC
CASSLGDWNEQFF
>NA|TRBV28|NA|TRBJ1-2
TGTGCCAGCACCGGGGGGGTAGCAGCCTATGGCTACACCTTC
CASTGGVAAYGYTF
>NA|TRBV18|TRBD1|TRBJ2-4
TGTGCCGGCTCATCGGACAGGCTAGCCAAAAACATTCAGTACTTC
CAGSSDRLAKNIQYF
>many|TRBV7-3|TRBD1|TRBJ2-1
TGTGCCAGCAGCTCCCAGGGGGCTATACCCAATGAGCAGTTCTTC
CASSSQGAIPNEQFF
>few|TRBV10-3|TRBD1|TRBJ1-1
TGTGCCATCAGGGGACAGGGTGACACTGAAGCTTTCTTT
CAIRGQGDTEAFF
>NA|TRBV18|NA|TRBJ1-1
TGTGCCAGCTCACCACAGGGTCTGAACACTGAAGCTTCCTTT
CASSPQGLNTEASF
>many|TRBV7-3|TRBD1|TRBJ2-1
TGTGCCAGCAGCTTAGGACAGGGGGTAAATGAGCAGTTCTTC
CASSLGQGVNEQFF
>many|TRBV5-5|NA|TRBJ1-1
TGTGCCAGCAGGAGAGACAGCATGAACACTGAAGCTTTCTTT
CASRRDSMNTEAFF
>many|TRBV28|NA|TRBJ1-2
TGTGCCAGCAGTTTAACCCCCCGGATAGGCTATGGCTACACCTTC
CASSLTPRIGYGYTF
>many|TRBV2|NA|TRBJ2-5
TGTGCCAGCAGTGCGGATTGGAGTGAGACCCAGTACTTC
CASSADWSETQYF
>NA|TRBV10-3|NA|TRBJ1-1
TGTGCCATCAGTGAGTCTTCTTTACTCTTAGCTAAAACTGAAGCTTTCTTT
CAISESSLLLAKTEAFF
>many|TRBV11-2|NA|TRBJ2-7
TGTGCCAGCAGCTTAGATCCCTTTCTAGCATACGAGCAGTACTTC
CASSLDPFLAYEQYF
>many|TRBV29-1|NA|TRBJ2-3
TGCAGCGCGGTAGGGACATTTAGCACAGATACGCAGTATTTT
CSAVGTFSTDTQYF
>many|TRBV2|NA|TRBJ2-5
TGTGCCAGCAGCATCTGGACAGTAGAGACCCAGTACTTC
CASSIWTVETQYF
>few|TRBV19|TRBD1|TRBJ1-5
TGTGCCAGTAGTATAATGGGACAGACAAGCAATCAGCCCCAGCATTTT
CASSIMGQTSNQPQHF
>few|TRBV6-1|NA|TRBJ2-2
TGTGCCAGCAGTGGACAGAGTTACGTCACCGGGGAGCTGTTTTTT
CASSGQSYVTGELFF
>few|TRBV7-6|NA|TRBJ2-7
TGTGCCAGCAGCTCCCAGGAGGGTAATTTGTACGAGCAGTACTTC
CASSSQEGNLYEQYF